The 2 T cell receptor beta chains presented below share a single source sample, sequenced in a study of graft-versus-host responses after intestinal transplantation. Assay used: immunoSEQ multiplex PCR; TCRdb lists only in-frame clones, some missing. In the table there are approximately 88,000 clones, 94% of which are singletons. Antigen specificity for these receptors is unknown. The sample consisted of unstimulated CD4+ T cells sorted from spleen or lymph node cells, taken before transplant. The receptors were gathered from a human donor who was the organ donor for an intestinal transplant.

The chain links TRBV5-1 to TRBJ1-1, with 9 bases that match TRBD1. The CDR3 has 13 residues. V lost 4 bases to trimming and J lost 8 bases; unmatched junction nucleotides: 6. Germline V gene sequence: CDR1 SGHRS, CDR2 YFSETQ. The CDR3 nucleotides are TGCGCCAGCAGCGAACTGGGACAGGGAGAAGCTTTCTTT. It translates to CASSELGQGEAFF.

The chain carries TRBV18 and TRBJ1-6; 9 nucleotides match TRBD1. Germline-derived CDR1 and CDR2 are KGHSH and LQKENI. The ends lost 3 bases at V and 8 bases at J; junction bases unmatched: 2. The CDR3 length is 14 residues. The CDR3 sequence: CASSPTGGYSPLHF. The CDR3 coding sequence is TGTGCCAGCTCACCGACAGGGGGATATTCACCCCTCCACTTT.